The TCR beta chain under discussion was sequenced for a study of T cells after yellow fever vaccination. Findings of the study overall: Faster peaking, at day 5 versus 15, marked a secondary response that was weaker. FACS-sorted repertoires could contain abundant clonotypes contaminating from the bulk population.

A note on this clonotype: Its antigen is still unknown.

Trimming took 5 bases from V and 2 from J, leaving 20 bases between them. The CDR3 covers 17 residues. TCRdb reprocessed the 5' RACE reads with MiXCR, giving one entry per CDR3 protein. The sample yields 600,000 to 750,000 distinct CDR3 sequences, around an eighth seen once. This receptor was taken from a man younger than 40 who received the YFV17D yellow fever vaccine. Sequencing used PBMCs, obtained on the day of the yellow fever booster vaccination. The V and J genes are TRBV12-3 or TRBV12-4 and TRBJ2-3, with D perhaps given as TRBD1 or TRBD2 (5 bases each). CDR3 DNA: TGTGCCAGCAGTCCGAGGGGCGATCCTGAGTACACAGATACGCAGTATTTT. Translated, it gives CASSPRGDPEYTDTQYF.